Presented here are 6 T cell receptor beta chains from one specimen sequenced in a study of T cell responses to AZD1222 COVID-19 vaccine. The table came from immunoSEQ multiplex PCR; TCRdb's copy has only in-frame clones and leaves some out. The sample has roughly 180,000 clones; 70% to 90% are singletons. The source material was peripheral blood, sampled on day 0 of AZD1222 vaccination. The receptors shown here come from an adult in good health.

The chain employs TRBV11-3 and TRBJ2-1, with 7 bases matching TRBD2. The CDR3 has 14 residues. J was trimmed by 3 bases and V by 1 base; bases with no gene match: 0. Germline V gene lookup returns CDR1 SGHNT and CDR2 YENEEA. CDR3 amino acids: CASSLGGGYNEQFF. CDR3 coding DNA: TGTGCCAGCAGCTTAGGGGGGGGCTACAATGAGCAGTTCTTC.

This sequence joins TRBV7-9 and TRBJ1-4; D is unresolved. The CDR3 is 13 amino acids. Trimming took 7 bases from V and 8 from J, leaving 14 bases between them. Looked up from germline, CDR1 is SEHNR and CDR2 is FQNEAQ (reference sequence). DNA for the CDR3: TGTGCCAGCACAAAAACGACGGAAGAAAAACTGTTTTTT. It translates to CASTKTTEEKLFF.

The chain recombines TRBV2 with TRBJ2-7; 10 nucleotides line up with TRBD1. V trimming: 8 bases; J trimming: 1 base; junction bases outside the gene matches: 8. The germline gives CDR1 SNHLY, CDR2 FYNNEI. The CDR3 length is 15 residues. CDR3 in amino acids: CASGGGQGFSYEQYF. Written as DNA, the CDR3 is TGTGCCAGCGGAGGGGGACAGGGGTTTTCCTACGAGCAGTACTTC.

The chain carries TRBV19 and TRBJ2-1; 7 nucleotides line up with TRBD2. CDR1 and CDR2 from the germline V gene are LNHDA and SQIVND (reference sequence). The CDR3 is 16 amino acids. Trimming removed 4 bases from V and 4 bases from J; junction bases left unmatched: 10. Written as DNA, the CDR3 is TGTGCCAGTAGTACTACGCTTAGCGGGTATTACAATGAGCAGTTCTTC. Translating gives CASSTTLSGYYNEQFF.

V and J are TRBV11-2 and TRBJ1-3; possibly TRBD1 for D (6 bases). V lost 4 bases to trimming and J lost 0 bases, with 10 bases between them. This CDR3 is 15 amino acids long. CDR1 is SGHAT and CDR2 is FQNNGV in the germline V gene. This CDR3 reads CASSSGQYSGNTIYF. The CDR3 DNA sequence: TGTGCCAGCAGCTCCGGACAGTACTCTGGAAACACCATATATTTT.

V gene TRBV18 combines with J gene TRBJ2-1; possible D gene TRBD2, 6 bases. Trimming took off 8 bases at V and 3 bases at J, with 14 bases between the two ends. The length of the CDR3 is 14 residues. Germline V gene lookup returns CDR1 KGHSH and CDR2 LQKENI. The CDR3 sequence is CASKEAGNYNEQFF. Written as DNA, the CDR3 is TGTGCCAGCAAAGAGGCGGGGAACTACAATGAGCAGTTCTTC.